This record covers a single T cell receptor (beta chain). Its antigen remains unidentified. Naive CD8+ T cells were CD45RO-CCR7+CD27+CD95-. In germline, CDR1 is LNHNV, CDR2 YYDKDF (reference sequence). The CDR3 totals 14 residues. The data originate from a study of CXCR3-negative and CXCR3-positive naive CD8 T cells. Study-level points and caveats: CXCR3-positive naive cells had more hydrophobic TRB CDR3s than CXCR3-negative naive cells.

The authors made the TRB cDNA libraries by 5' RACE using UMI labels. TCRdb reanalyzed the 5' RACE reads, giving one entry per CDR3 protein sequence and no DNA. The table lists some 140,000 distinct CDR3 sequences, with around 0.5% in the top ten. Sequencing was carried out using naive CXCR3+ CD8+ T cells from blood. As to subset: CD45RO-CCR7+CD27+CD95- naive CD8+ T cells expressing CXCR3 (TNR3+). V and J are TRBV15 and TRBJ2-3; TCRdb's D gene call, TRBD2, goes unchecked for lack of DNA. The source is a human donor in good health. Some clones in this sample may be carry-over from other donors' samples. The CDR3 loop is CATSKEVDTDTQYF.